This T cell receptor beta chain was identified during a study of shared clonotypes between healthy human individuals. Per the original data handling: In the immunoSEQ data, sequences were junction-only and lacked quality scores, so filtering differed. Profiled with immunoSEQ multiplex PCR; TCRdb holds only in-frame clones, not every one. V and J calls and clone size are those listed in that table; D and trimming were worked out from the DNA. The table includes about 700,000 clones, 74% detected once. Points from the study as a whole: Generally, naive subsets came out with larger estimated richness than memory subsets.

This clone has more than one count but fewer than ten. Antigen specificity is unknown. All donors were Caucasian adults living in Nashville, Tennessee. Trimming left V 3 bases short and J 3 bases short, with 19 bases between. Germline CDR1 is ENHRY and CDR2 is SYGVKD. The CDR3 is made up of 17 amino acids. The sample was memory CD4+ T cells sorted from blood. Specified subset: CD45RA-negative fraction. The chain employs TRBV10-3 and TRBJ2-3; either TRBD1 or TRBD2 may supply D (5 bases each). This sequence was found in a woman in her twenties or thirties in good health. CDR3 coding DNA: TGTGCCATCAGTGAAACAAGGGGAGCGACCCTAACAGATACGCAGTATTTT. Protein sequence: CAISETRGATLTDTQYF.